This T cell receptor beta chain came from a study of T cell repertoires in cytomegalovirus infection. About the research overall: Public TCR beta signatures indicated both CMV infection and matching HLA type.

TCRdb recomputed calls from the reads with MiXCR, one row per CDR3 protein. The data hold roughly 570,000 distinct CDR3 sequences, with almost 40% observed a single time. Study-wide findings and caveats: The ex vivo response showed dominance by HLA-C-restricted CMV-specific TCR beta clonotypes.

A few counts support this clonotype. The antigen is undetermined. V shed 3 bases, J shed 6 bases, and the junction held 8 bases outside the gene matches. The CDR3 is 16 amino acids. This sample comprised cultured PBMCs, obtained from culture after CMV antigen stimulation. The chain combines TRBV12-3 or TRBV12-4 with TRBJ2-3; 11 bases are shared with TRBD2. The clonotype comes from a human donor in good health (CMV status not recorded). Some clones in this sample may be carry-over from other donors' samples. The CDR3 here is CASSLDSGGGGDTQYF. CDR3 DNA: TGTGCCAGCAGTTTGGATAGCGGGGGGGGAGGGGATACGCAGTATTTT.